The T cell receptor (beta chain) under discussion was sequenced for a study of blood T cell repertoires in COVID-19. V was cut by 2 bases and J by 10 bases, with 17 bases left in between. This CDR3 is 15 amino acids long. Germline assignment: CDR1 PRHDT and CDR2 FYEKMQ (reference sequence). This clone was detected only a few times. Authors' data handling: Nucleated cell number was recorded as an estimate derived from reference gene primer amplification. Assay used: immunoSEQ multiplex PCR; TCRdb lists only in-frame clones, some missing. V and J calls and clone size are those listed in that table; D and trimming were worked out from the DNA. Counted here are 80,000 or so clones, about nine tenths occurring once; the ten biggest clones make up 1.9%.

Sequencing was carried out using peripheral blood. This rearrangement joins TRBV13 to TRBJ1-4; a possible D gene is TRBD1 (5 bases). The TCR comes from a woman in her fifties or sixties in a cohort sampled during active COVID-19. CDR3 nucleotides: TGTGCCAGCAGCTTACAGGGCCGTCCGCCCCCAAAACTGTTTTTT. This translates into CASSLQGRPPPKLFF.